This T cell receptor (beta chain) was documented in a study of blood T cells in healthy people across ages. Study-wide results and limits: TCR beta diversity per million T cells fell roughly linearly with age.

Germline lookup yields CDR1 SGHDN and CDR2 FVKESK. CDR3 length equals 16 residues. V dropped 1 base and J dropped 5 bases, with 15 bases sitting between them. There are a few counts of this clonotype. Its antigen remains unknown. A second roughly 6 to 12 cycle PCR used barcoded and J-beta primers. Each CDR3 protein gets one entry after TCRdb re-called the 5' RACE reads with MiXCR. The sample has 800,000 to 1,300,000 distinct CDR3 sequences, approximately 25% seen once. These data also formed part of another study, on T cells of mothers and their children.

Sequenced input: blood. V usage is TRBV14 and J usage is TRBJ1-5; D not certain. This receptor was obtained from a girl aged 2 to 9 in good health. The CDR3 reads CASSQVQDEQHQPQHF. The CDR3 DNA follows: TGTGCCAGCAGCCAAGTTCAAGATGAACAACATCAGCCCCAGCATTTT.